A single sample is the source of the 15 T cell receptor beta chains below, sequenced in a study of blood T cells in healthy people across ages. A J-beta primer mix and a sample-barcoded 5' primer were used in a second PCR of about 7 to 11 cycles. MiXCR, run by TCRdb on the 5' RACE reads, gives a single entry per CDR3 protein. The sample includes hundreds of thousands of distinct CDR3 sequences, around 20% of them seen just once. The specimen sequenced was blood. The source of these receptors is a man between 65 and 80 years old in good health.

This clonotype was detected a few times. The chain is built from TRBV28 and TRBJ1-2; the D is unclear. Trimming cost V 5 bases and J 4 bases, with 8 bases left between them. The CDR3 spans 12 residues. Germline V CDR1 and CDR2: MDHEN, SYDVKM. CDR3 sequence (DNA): TGTGCCAGCAGTCCCCTAATCTATGGCTACACCTTC. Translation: CASSPLIYGYTF.

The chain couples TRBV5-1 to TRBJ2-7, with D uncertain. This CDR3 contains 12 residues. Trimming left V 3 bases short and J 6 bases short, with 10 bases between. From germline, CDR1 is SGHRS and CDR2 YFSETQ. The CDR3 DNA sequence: TGCGCCAGCAGCTATTCTGTAAGCGAGCAGTACTTC. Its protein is CASSYSVSEQYF.

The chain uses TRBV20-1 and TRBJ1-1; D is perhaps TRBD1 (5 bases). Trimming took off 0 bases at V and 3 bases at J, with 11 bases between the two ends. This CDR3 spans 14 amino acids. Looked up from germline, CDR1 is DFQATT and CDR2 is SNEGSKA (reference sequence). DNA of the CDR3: TGCAGTGCTAGAGATCTTCGCAGGGACACTGAAGCTTTCTTT. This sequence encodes CSARDLRRDTEAFF.

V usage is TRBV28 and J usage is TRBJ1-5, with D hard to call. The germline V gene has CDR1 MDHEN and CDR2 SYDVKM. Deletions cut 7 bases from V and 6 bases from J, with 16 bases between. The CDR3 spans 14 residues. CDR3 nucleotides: TGTGCCAGCACTAAGGCAGACTACAGTCAGCCCCAGCATTTT. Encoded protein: CASTKADYSQPQHF.

The CDR3 region is CASSLVNSNQPQHF. The CDR3 DNA sequence: TGTGCCAGCAGTTTAGTCAATAGCAATCAGCCCCAGCATTTT. The chain carries TRBV12-3 or TRBV12-4 and TRBJ1-5; D gene unclear. V lost 1 base, J lost 0 bases, and 4 bases lay in between. The CDR3 is 14 residues long.

This CDR3 reads CSARDHPQETQYF. CDR3 nucleotide sequence: TGCAGTGCTAGAGACCACCCCCAAGAGACCCAGTACTTC. The rearrangement uses TRBV20-1 and TRBJ2-5, with D unresolved. The length of the CDR3 is 13 residues. Germline V lookup: CDR1 DFQATT, CDR2 SNEGSKA (reference sequence). V was clipped by 0 bases and J by 1 base, with 6 bases between them.

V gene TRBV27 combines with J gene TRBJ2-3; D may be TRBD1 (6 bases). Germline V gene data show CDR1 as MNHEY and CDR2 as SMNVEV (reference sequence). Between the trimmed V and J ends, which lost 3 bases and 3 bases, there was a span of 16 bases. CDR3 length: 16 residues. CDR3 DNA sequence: TGTGCCAGCAGTTTGTCGGCAGGGGATCTGACAGATACGCAGTATTTT. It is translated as CASSLSAGDLTDTQYF.

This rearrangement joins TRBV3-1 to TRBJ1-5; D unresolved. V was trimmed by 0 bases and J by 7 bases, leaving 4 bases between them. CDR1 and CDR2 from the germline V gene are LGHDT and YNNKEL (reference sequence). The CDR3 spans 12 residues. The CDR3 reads CASSQEGQPQHF. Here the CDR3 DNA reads TGTGCCAGCAGCCAAGAAGGGCAGCCCCAGCATTTT.

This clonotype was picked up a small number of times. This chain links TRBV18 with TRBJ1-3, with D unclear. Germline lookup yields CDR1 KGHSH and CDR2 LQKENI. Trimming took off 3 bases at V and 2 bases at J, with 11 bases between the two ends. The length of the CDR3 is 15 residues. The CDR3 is CASSPSESTGNTIYF. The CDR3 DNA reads TGTGCCAGCTCACCTTCGGAGTCTACTGGAAACACCATATATTTT.

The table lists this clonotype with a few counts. CDR3 residues: CSAGTGGDGNTIYF. The CDR3, as DNA: TGCAGTGCAGGGACAGGGGGCGATGGAAACACCATATATTTT. The rearrangement uses TRBV20-1 and TRBJ1-3; 12 positions agree with TRBD1. The CDR3 consists of 14 residues. Trimming at V came to 6 bases and at J to 3 bases, leaving 3 bases not matched to a gene. The V gene's germline CDR1 is DFQATT and CDR2 SNEGSKA (reference sequence).

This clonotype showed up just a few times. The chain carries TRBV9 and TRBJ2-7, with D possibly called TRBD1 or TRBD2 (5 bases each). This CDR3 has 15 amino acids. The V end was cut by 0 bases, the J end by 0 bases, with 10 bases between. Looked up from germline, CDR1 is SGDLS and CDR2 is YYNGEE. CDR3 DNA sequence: TGTGCCAGCAGCGTAGGCATGGGGGACTCCTACGAGCAGTACTTC. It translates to CASSVGMGDSYEQYF. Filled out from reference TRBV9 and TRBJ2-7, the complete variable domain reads DSGVTQTPKHLITATGQRVTLRCSPRSGDLSVYWYQQSLDQGLQFLIQYYNGEERAKGNILERFSAQQFPDLHSELNLSSLELGDSALYFCASSVGMGDSYEQYFGPGTRLTVT.

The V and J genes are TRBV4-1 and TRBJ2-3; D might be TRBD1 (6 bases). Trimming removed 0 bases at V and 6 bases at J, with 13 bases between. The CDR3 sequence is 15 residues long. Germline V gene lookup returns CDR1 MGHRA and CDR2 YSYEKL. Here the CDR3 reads CASSQEWTDGDTQYF. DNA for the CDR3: TGCGCCAGCAGCCAAGAATGGACAGATGGGGATACGCAGTATTTT.

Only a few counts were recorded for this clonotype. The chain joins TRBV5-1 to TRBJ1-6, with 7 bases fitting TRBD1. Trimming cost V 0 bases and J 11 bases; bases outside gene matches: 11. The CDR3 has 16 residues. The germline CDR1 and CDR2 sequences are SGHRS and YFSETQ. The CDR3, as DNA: TGCGCCAGCAGCTTGGCCTCCCAGGGGGTGTTTACACCCCTCCACTTT. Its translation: CASSLASQGVFTPLHF.

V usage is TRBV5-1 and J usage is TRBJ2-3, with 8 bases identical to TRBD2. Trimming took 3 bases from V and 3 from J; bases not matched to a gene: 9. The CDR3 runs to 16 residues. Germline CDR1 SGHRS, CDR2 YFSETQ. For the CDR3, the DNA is TGCGCCAGCAGCTCCCTATCGGCGGGAGGTACAGATACGCAGTATTTT. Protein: CASSSLSAGGTDTQYF.

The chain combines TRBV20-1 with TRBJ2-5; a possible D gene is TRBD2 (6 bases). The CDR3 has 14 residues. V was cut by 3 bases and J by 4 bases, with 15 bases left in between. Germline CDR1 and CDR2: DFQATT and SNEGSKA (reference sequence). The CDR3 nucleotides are TGCAGTGCTAGGGAGGGCCGGATGTCAGAGACCCAGTACTTC. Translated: CSAREGRMSETQYF.